Presented here are 18 T cell receptor beta chains from one specimen sequenced in a study of shared clonotypes between healthy human individuals (TCRdb year 2020). CD8 naive samples were CD45RO-negative cells positively selected for CCR7, giving a CD45RA+CCR7+ population that excluded TemRA cells. Libraries came from the immunoSEQ multiplex PCR assay. Sourced from immuneACCESS, this table was stored by TCRdb with only in-frame sequences that have V and J called. A share of the clones is absent; for the studies checked, an unresolved V gene accounts for under half, and the remainder has no known explanation. This sample gives about 820,000 clones in total; nearly 95% of them show up just once. The ten biggest clones cover 20% to 30% of the sample. The sample was naive CD8+ T cells sorted from blood. Interpreted using the paper, the cell subset or site label stands for: CD45RA+CCR7+. These receptors were obtained from a man aged 25-45 years in good health.

This chain links TRBV7-3 with TRBJ2-2; 10 nucleotides match TRBD2. The CDR3 runs 19 residues. The V gene's germline CDR1 is SGHTA and CDR2 FQGTGA. V dropped 5 bases and J dropped 6; count of bases not matched to a gene: 18. The CDR3 bases are TGTGCCAGCAGCCCACGGACTAGCGGCGGCCTTTCTCGTGCCGGGGAGCTGTTTTTT. The encoded protein is CASSPRTSGGLSRAGELFF.

In nucleotides, the CDR3 is TGTGCCAGTAGTATAAGCCCCCGGACTAGCGGGAGCCAAGAGACCCAGTACTTC. Protein: CASSISPRTSGSQETQYF. V and J are TRBV19 and TRBJ2-5; 13 bases match TRBD2. The V and J ends lost 2 bases and 1 base, in that order; junction bases with no gene match: 7. The CDR3 totals 18 residues. Germline loops: CDR1 LNHDA, CDR2 SQIVND (reference sequence).

This clone was detected once. V is TRBV27 and J is TRBJ2-2; 7 bases are a match to TRBD1. CDR3 length: 14 residues. CDR1 and CDR2 (germline): MNHEY, SMNVEV (reference sequence). V lost 5 bases, J lost 6 bases, and 6 bases stayed unmatched. The CDR3 loop is CASSRIDRAGELFF. Written as DNA, the CDR3 is TGTGCCAGCAGTCGAATTGACAGGGCCGGGGAGCTGTTTTTT.

As for this clone: Other nucleotide sequences in the sample specify the same CDR3. The chain recombines TRBV27 with TRBJ2-7, with no clear D. Germline values: CDR1 MNHEY, CDR2 SMNVEV (reference sequence). The ends were cut back, 0 bases at V and 2 bases at J, with 8 bases in the middle. This CDR3 is 14 amino acids long. The CDR3 DNA is TGTGCCAGCAGTTTATCGCGCGCCACCTACGAGCAGTACTTC. Translated: CASSLSRATYEQYF.

CDR3 in amino acids: CASSLDDRTYEQYF. The CDR3, as DNA: TGTGCCAGCAGCTTGGACGACAGGACCTACGAGCAGTACTTC. The chain recombines TRBV7-9 with TRBJ2-7; D is possibly TRBD1 (6 bases). This CDR3 region has 14 residues. The germline V gene has CDR1 SEHNR and CDR2 FQNEAQ (reference sequence). Trimming shortened V by 3 bases and J by 2 bases, and 11 bases separated the two germline ends.

The chain links TRBV11-2 to TRBJ1-1; possibly TRBD1 for D (6 bases). The V end was cut by 4 bases, the J end by 1 base, with 19 bases between. Germline V gene lookup returns CDR1 SGHAT and CDR2 FQNNGV. The CDR3 consists of 17 residues. The CDR3 loop reads CASSWAPGERSNTEAFF. In DNA form, the CDR3 reads TGTGCCAGCAGCTGGGCCCCAGGGGAACGGTCGAACACTGAAGCTTTCTTT.

This chain uses TRBV5-8 with TRBJ2-7; D ambiguous. Trimming pared 7 bases from V and 1 base from J, leaving 18 bases between. The CDR3 length is 15 residues. Germline V gene sequence: CDR1 SGHTS, CDR2 YDEGEE. The DNA of the CDR3 is TGTGCCAGCCAAGGTCTTGCTGGGGTATCCTACGAGCAGTACTTC. Translated: CASQGLAGVSYEQYF.

The chain links TRBV7-8 to TRBJ2-7; D is unresolved. Germline-derived CDR1 and CDR2 are SGHVS and FQNEAQ. The V end was cut by 1 base, the J end by 4 bases, with 8 bases between. This CDR3 region has 13 residues. This chain's CDR3 is CASSLELTYEQYF. CDR3 DNA sequence: TGTGCCAGCAGCTTAGAACTGACGTACGAGCAGTACTTC. Full variable domain (missing parts from reference TRBV7-8 and TRBJ2-7): GAGVSQSPRYKVAKRGQDVALRCDPISGHVSLFWYQQALGQGPEFLTYFQNEAQLDKSGLPSDRFFAERPEGSVSTLKIQRTQQEDSAVYLCASSLELTYEQYFGPGTRLTVT.

The chain joins TRBV27 to TRBJ2-1; 13 nucleotides match TRBD2. CDR3 size: 15 residues. V was pared by 6 bases and J by 6 bases, with 5 bases of the junction left unmatched. Germline values: CDR1 MNHEY, CDR2 SMNVEV (reference sequence). The CDR3 DNA sequence: TGTGCCAGCAGCACGGGACTAGCGGGATCCAATGAGCAGTTCTTC. This translates into CASSTGLAGSNEQFF.

V usage is TRBV7-9 and J usage is TRBJ2-7; a possible D gene is TRBD1 (7 bases). Per the germline V gene, CDR1 is SEHNR and CDR2 is FQNEAQ (reference sequence). This CDR3 spans 15 amino acids. Trimming took off 1 base at V and 2 bases at J, with 12 bases between the two ends. The CDR3, as DNA: TGTGCCAGCAGCTTAGGTTCAGGGGGGACCTACGAGCAGTACTTC. Amino acid sequence: CASSLGSGGTYEQYF.

The gene calls are TRBV10-3 and TRBJ2-7; 7 bases are a match to TRBD2. CDR1 is ENHRY, CDR2 SYGVKD, per germline. Trimming at V came to 0 bases and at J to 4 bases, leaving 3 bases not matched to a gene. The CDR3 loop spans 14 amino acids. The CDR3 spells CAISESGGRYEQYF. CDR3 sequence (DNA): TGTGCCATCAGTGAGTCGGGAGGGCGGTACGAGCAGTACTTC.

This clone was recorded only once. The chain uses TRBV4-2 and TRBJ2-7; the match to TRBD2 covers 10 bases. Germline CDR1 is LGHNA and CDR2 is YNFKEQ. The J segment lost 0 bases and the V segment lost 1 base, leaving 12 bases of the junction unmatched. CDR3 length equals 19 residues. The CDR3 region has the DNA TGTGCCAGCAGCCAAGTGGCGCTAGCGGGAGAATTTGACTCCTACGAGCAGTACTTC. This sequence encodes CASSQVALAGEFDSYEQYF.

CDR3 sequence reads: CASSPGSNYGYTF. In nucleotides, the CDR3 is TGTGCCAGTAGTCCCGGGTCCAACTATGGCTACACCTTC. V and J are TRBV19 and TRBJ1-2; D is uncertain. The CDR3 covers 13 residues. V lost 5 bases and J 2 bases, leaving 9 bases between the germline ends. CDR1 is LNHDA and CDR2 is SQIVND in the germline V gene (reference sequence). Combining the CDR3 with reference TRBV19 and TRBJ1-2 gives the whole variable domain DGGITQSPKYLFRKEGQNVTLSCEQNLNHDAMYWYRQDPGQGLRLIYYSQIVNDFQKGDIAEGYSVSREKKESFPLTVTSAQKNPTAFYLCASSPGSNYGYTFGSGTRLTVV.

This rearrangement joins TRBV6-6 to TRBJ2-7, with 7 nucleotides matching TRBD1. The CDR3 length is 12 residues. CDR1 and CDR2 from the germline V gene are MNHNY and SVGAGI (reference sequence). V trimming: 6 bases; J trimming: 1 base; junction bases outside the gene matches: 0. CDR3 sequence: CASRGQSYEQYF. The CDR3 DNA follows: TGTGCCAGCAGGGGACAGTCCTACGAGCAGTACTTC.

The V call is TRBV4-3, the J call TRBJ2-3; maybe TRBD1 (6 bases). With 2 bases removed from V and 1 base from J, the gap between germline ends came to 10 bases. Germline values: CDR1 LGHNA, CDR2 YSLEER. The CDR3 runs to 15 residues. The chain's CDR3 is CASSQYEGGTDTQYF. CDR3 DNA sequence: TGCGCCAGCAGCCAATACGAGGGGGGCACAGATACGCAGTATTTT.

The chain uses TRBV2 and TRBJ2-7; no clear D. This CDR3 has 14 amino acids. The germline V gene encodes CDR1 SNHLY and CDR2 FYNNEI. V was trimmed by 3 bases and J by 3 bases, leaving 12 bases between them. This CDR3 reads CASSEVRFYYEQYF. The CDR3 DNA reads TGTGCCAGCAGTGAGGTCCGGTTCTACTACGAGCAGTACTTC.

This clone has just one count. The rearrangement joins TRBV6-4 to TRBJ2-1; possibly TRBD2 for D (6 bases). Germline V gives CDR1 MRHNA, CDR2 SNTAGT. The CDR3 loop spans 16 amino acids. Trimming stripped 6 bases from V and 5 bases from J, with 20 bases between. The chain's CDR3 is CASSVTPWGTHNEQFF. The DNA of the CDR3 is TGTGCCAGCAGCGTAACGCCCTGGGGGACTCACAATGAGCAGTTCTTC.

The J gene is TRBJ2-1, the V gene TRBV4-3, with 10 positions matching TRBD2. The CDR3 has 15 residues. J gave up 6 bases and V 6 bases, and 8 bases lay outside the gene matches. Germline V gene sequence: CDR1 LGHNA, CDR2 YSLEER. CDR3 nucleotide sequence: TGCGCCAGCAGTCAGCGGGAGGGCCGGGGCAATGAGCAGTTCTTC. Translating it yields CASSQREGRGNEQFF.